These 22 T cell receptor beta chains came from one sample sequenced in a study of blood T cell repertoires in COVID-19. Here immunoSEQ multiplex PCR was the method, and the copy in TCRdb shows in-frame clones only, minus some. The sample contains 300,000 to 350,000 clones, approximately 86% of which appear only once. Input material: peripheral blood. The receptors come from a man in his late teens or twenties with active or convalescent COVID-19.

Written as DNA, the CDR3 is TGCGCCAGCAGCTTGTTCGCAGATACGCAGTATTTT. Translated: CASSLFADTQYF. The chain uses TRBV5-1 and TRBJ2-3; D unclear. Between the trimmed V and J ends, which lost 1 base and 4 bases, there was a span of 4 bases. This CDR3 region has 12 residues. Germline-derived CDR1 and CDR2 are SGHRS and YFSETQ.

The rearrangement links TRBV6-5 to TRBJ2-7, with a weak D call TRBD1 (5 bases). The CDR3 loop spans 14 amino acids. Germline CDR1 reads MNHEY; CDR2 reads SVGAGI. With 8 bases removed from V and 2 bases from J, the gap between germline ends came to 16 bases. The CDR3 here is CASPAADSPYEQYF. The CDR3 DNA reads TGTGCCAGCCCCGCCGCCGACAGTCCCTACGAGCAGTACTTC.

The rearrangement joins TRBV11-3 to TRBJ2-3, with 7 bases matching TRBD2. The CDR3 length is 17 residues. Germline-derived CDR1 and CDR2 are SGHNT and YENEEA. V gave up 5 bases and J gave up 2 bases; unmatched junction bases: 13. The CDR3: CASSPGGIPGFTDTQYF. In DNA form, the CDR3 reads TGTGCCAGCAGCCCGGGGGGAATCCCGGGCTTCACAGATACGCAGTATTTT. The variable domain in full, completed from reference TRBV11-3 and TRBJ2-3, reads EAGVVQSPRYKIIEKKQPVAFWCNPISGHNTLYWYLQNLGQGPELLIRYENEEAVDDSQLPKDRFSAERLKGVDSTLKIQPAELGDSAVYLCASSPGGIPGFTDTQYFGPGTRLTVL.

The V and J genes are TRBV5-4 and TRBJ2-3; perhaps TRBD1 as D (6 bases). From germline, CDR1 is SGHNT and CDR2 YYREEE (reference sequence). CDR3 length: 14 amino acids. V shed 8 bases and J shed 0 bases, with 13 bases lying between them. The CDR3: CASRQESSTDTQYF. Here the CDR3 DNA reads TGTGCCAGTAGACAGGAGTCAAGCACAGATACGCAGTATTTT.

CDR3 bases: TGTGCCAGCAGTGTAGATTACGAGCAGTACTTC. Translating gives CASSVDYEQYF. This sequence joins TRBV28 and TRBJ2-7; D remains unclear. The germline CDR1 and CDR2 sequences are MDHEN and SYDVKM. The CDR3 is made up of 11 amino acids. Deletions cut 5 bases from V and 4 bases from J, with 6 bases between.

The CDR3 nucleotides are TGTGCCAGCAGTTACTCCGGCGGGGAGAATGAGCAGTTCTTC. This translates into CASSYSGGENEQFF. The chain couples TRBV6-5 to TRBJ2-1; D perhaps matches TRBD2 (6 bases). Germline V lookup: CDR1 MNHEY, CDR2 SVGAGI. Trimming left V 0 bases short and J 7 bases short, with 10 bases between. CDR3 length equals 14 residues.

The V and J genes are TRBV19 and TRBJ1-1; a weak D match, TRBD1 (5 bases). Germline-derived CDR1 and CDR2 are LNHDA and SQIVND (reference sequence). V was shortened by 3 bases and J by 4 bases, with 15 bases between the two germline ends. There are 15 residues in the CDR3. In nucleotides, the CDR3 is TGTGCCAGTAGTATGTTTATTGGGGCCGGCACTGAAGCTTTCTTT. It specifies CASSMFIGAGTEAFF.

DNA for the CDR3: TGTGCCAGCAGCAAAGCCACTAGCGGGAGGGCGGGCGTCACAGATACGCAGTATTTT. Translated, it gives CASSKATSGRAGVTDTQYF. This chain connects TRBV21-1 to TRBJ2-3; the listed D gene, TRBD2, was not tested against the DNA. TRBV21-1 is tagged as a pseudogene. The CDR3 runs to 19 residues.

The chain joins TRBV12-3 or TRBV12-4 to TRBJ1-2, with D tentatively TRBD1 (6 bases). Between the trimmed V and J ends, which lost 6 bases and 8 bases, there was a span of 16 bases. There are 13 residues in the CDR3. The DNA for the CDR3 is TGTGCCAGCAGCCCCATGGGGGCTTGGGGCTACACCTTC. As protein: CASSPMGAWGYTF.

The chain links TRBV29-1 to TRBJ2-2; TRBD1 matches at 8 bases. Trimming removed 6 bases from V and 9 bases from J; junction bases left unmatched: 9. The length of the CDR3 is 13 residues. Germline V gene lookup returns CDR1 SQVTM and CDR2 ANQGSEA. Here the CDR3 reads CSVTDRAYRELFF. The DNA of the CDR3 is TGCAGCGTCACGGACAGGGCTTACCGGGAGCTGTTTTTT.

The chain couples TRBV6-5 to TRBJ1-2, with 8 bases identical to TRBD1. This CDR3 is built from 14 residues. Germline V gene lookup returns CDR1 MNHEY and CDR2 SVGAGI. Losses at the gene ends were 6 bases for V and 5 bases for J; bases not matched to a gene: 8. CDR3 amino acids: CASRPGQVPYGYTF. In DNA, the CDR3 is TGTGCCAGCAGGCCGGGACAGGTACCTTATGGCTACACCTTC.

The rearrangement uses TRBV25-1 and TRBJ2-1; D not certain. Looked up from germline, CDR1 is MGHDK and CDR2 is SYGVNS. CDR3 length: 11 residues. The V end lost 4 bases, the J end lost 7 bases, and 5 bases lay between the germline ends. The CDR3 DNA is TGTGCCAGCAGTGGACTTAATGAGCAGTTCTTC. Amino acid sequence: CASSGLNEQFF.

Worth noting for this clone: The sample holds other DNA sequences that translate to the same CDR3. V and J are TRBV4-3 and TRBJ1-1; weak D call: TRBD1 (6 bases). V dropped 0 bases and J dropped 1 base, with 6 bases sitting between them. Looked up from germline, CDR1 is LGHNA and CDR2 is YSLEER. CDR3 size: 14 residues. CDR3 DNA sequence: TGCGCCAGCAGCCAAGACAGGGGGAACACTGAAGCTTTCTTT. Translated, it gives CASSQDRGNTEAFF.

The chain links TRBV27 to TRBJ2-1; a weak D match, TRBD1 (6 bases). Germline-derived CDR1 and CDR2 are MNHEY and SMNVEV (reference sequence). CDR3 length: 13 amino acids. V was shortened by 2 bases and J by 9 bases, with 11 bases between the two germline ends. Here the CDR3 DNA reads TGTGCCAGCAGTTTAACGGACAGTCCTGAGCAGTTCTTC. Translation: CASSLTDSPEQFF.

The CDR3 DNA reads as TGTGCCAGCAGTGAGACTCCGCGTCAGCCCCAGCATTTT. Its protein is CASSETPRQPQHF. The chain employs TRBV6-1 and TRBJ1-5; D not certain. The CDR3 has 13 amino acids. Per germline, CDR1 MNHNS and CDR2 SASEGT. V lost 3 bases to trimming and J lost 6 bases, with 9 bases between them.

J is TRBJ1-4 and V is TRBV5-1, with 10 bases that match TRBD1. This CDR3 contains 16 residues. After removal of 4 bases from V and 7 bases from J, the junction contained 10 bases not matched to a gene. CDR1 SGHRS and CDR2 YFSETQ come from the germline V gene. The CDR3 nucleotides read TGCGCCAGCAGCGACGGGACAGGGGCCAGGGGTGAAAAACTGTTTTTT. Translation: CASSDGTGARGEKLFF.

V usage is TRBV2 and J usage is TRBJ2-1; D gene unclear. CDR1 and CDR2 from the germline V gene are SNHLY and FYNNEI. The CDR3 is 12 residues long. Trimming stripped 8 bases from V and 7 bases from J, with 12 bases between. The DNA of the CDR3 is TGTGCCAGCCGTCTAGAGGCAAATGAGCAGTTCTTC. Encoded protein: CASRLEANEQFF.

The chain couples TRBV5-1 to TRBJ2-3; 11 bases fit TRBD2. Germline V gene lookup returns CDR1 SGHRS and CDR2 YFSETQ. Germline trimming cut 5 bases from V and 5 bases from J; bases unmatched to any gene: 7. CDR3 length equals 15 residues. DNA for the CDR3: TGCGCCAGCAGTTTTAGCGGGGGGGATGGAGATACGCAGTATTTT. Translated, it gives CASSFSGGDGDTQYF.

This chain joins TRBV7-8 and TRBJ2-3; D is undetermined. V lost 2 bases, J lost 2 bases, and 5 bases lay in between. The CDR3 extends over 13 amino acids. Per germline, CDR1 SGHVS and CDR2 FQNEAQ. CDR3 nucleotides: TGTGCCAGCAGCTTAATCAACACAGATACGCAGTATTTT. It encodes CASSLINTDTQYF. The full variable domain, rest sourced from reference TRBV7-8 and TRBJ2-3, is GAGVSQSPRYKVAKRGQDVALRCDPISGHVSLFWYQQALGQGPEFLTYFQNEAQLDKSGLPSDRFFAERPEGSVSTLKIQRTQQEDSAVYLCASSLINTDTQYFGPGTRLTVL.

This chain links TRBV10-3 with TRBJ2-3; maybe TRBD2 (6 bases). The CDR3 totals 16 residues. The V end lost 3 bases, the J end lost 2 bases, and 15 bases lay between the germline ends. Germline V gene sequence: CDR1 ENHRY, CDR2 SYGVKD. CDR3 loop: CAISDSSALFTDTQYF. For the CDR3, the DNA is TGTGCCATCAGTGATTCTAGCGCGTTATTCACAGATACGCAGTATTTT.

The CDR3: CASSRDRTLQETQYF. For the CDR3, the DNA is TGTGCCAGCAGTAGAGATAGGACACTACAAGAGACCCAGTACTTC. The chain combines TRBV28 with TRBJ2-5; possible D gene TRBD1, 5 bases. The CDR3 length is 15 residues. The V end lost 5 bases, the J end lost 2 bases, and 15 bases lay between the germline ends. Germline lookup yields CDR1 MDHEN and CDR2 SYDVKM.

V gene TRBV19 combines with J gene TRBJ1-5; TRBD1 aligns across 12 bases. There are 16 residues in the CDR3. Per germline, CDR1 LNHDA and CDR2 SQIVND (reference sequence). The V segment lost 0 bases and the J segment 6 bases; nucleotides outside the gene matches: 3. The CDR3 sequence: CASSIEGTGGFQPQHF. DNA for the CDR3: TGTGCCAGTAGTATAGAGGGGACAGGGGGCTTTCAGCCCCAGCATTTT.